The clone carrying this T cell receptor beta chain was picked up one time. Its target is not known. Sequencing was performed with immunoSEQ multiplex PCR; in TCRdb, only in-frame clones are kept and a portion is missing. The sample contains roughly 150,000 clones, roughly 91% of which appear only once. The data derive from a study of cytomegalovirus exposure and HLA in healthy donors. The ends lost 6 bases at V and 3 bases at J; junction bases unmatched: 3. The V gene's germline CDR1 is SNHLY and CDR2 FYNNEI. The CDR3 spans 15 residues. The donors were members of the validation cohort, which comprised 120 subjects and was separate from the first cohort of roughly 700 subjects. Study-wide points: Three chains linked to CMV were shown in vitro to be specific for CMV antigens.

Specimen: PBMCs. This TCR was recovered from a woman between 18 and 29 years old in good health and CMV-seropositive. The chain employs TRBV2 and TRBJ2-4; 12 bases are shared with TRBD2. The CDR3 nucleotides read TGTGCCAGCAGGGGACTAGCGGGTATCAAAAACATTCAGTACTTC. Translation: CASRGLAGIKNIQYF.